This T cell receptor beta chain came from a study of cytomegalovirus exposure and HLA in healthy donors. The PCR employed 60 Vbeta primers together with 13 Jbeta primers. TCRdb's table, derived via immunoSEQ multiplex PCR, lists solely in-frame clones and lacks some. The repertoire holds 150,000 to 200,000 clones, with 70% to 80% as singletons. This clone was seen a single time. Its antigen is currently unknown. The CDR3 contains 14 residues. CDR1 SNHLY and CDR2 FYNNEI come from the germline V gene. With 0 bases removed from V and 8 bases from J, the gap between germline ends came to 13 bases. Study-wide findings and caveats: Productive status was seen about 90% or about 30% of the time for most TCR beta V segments in an earlier analysis. Donors belonging to an Asian-associated ancestry cluster reportedly showed fewer N-insertions in productive TCRs than the 666-donor mean, according to what a later analysis found.

The sequence came from a man between 40 and 49 years old in good health and CMV-seronegative. What was sequenced was PBMCs. V is TRBV2 and J is TRBJ1-2; D call uncertain. The CDR3 DNA reads TGTGCCAGCAGTGAAGCGCGCCAGGCGGGAGGCTACACCTTC. As protein: CASSEARQAGGYTF. Using reference TRBV2 and TRBJ1-2 for the parts outside the CDR3, the full variable domain is EPEVTQTPSHQVTQMGQEVILRCVPISNHLYFYWYRQILGQKVEFLVSFYNNEISEKSEIFDDQFSVERPDGSNFTLKIRSTKLEDSAMYFCASSEARQAGGYTFGSGTRLTVV.